This T cell receptor beta chain is drawn from a study of T cells in Graves' hyperthyroidism and ophthalmopathy. The CDR3 runs to 15 residues. CDR1 is SNHLY, CDR2 FYNNEI, per germline. V lost 7 bases and J 3 bases, leaving 15 bases between the germline ends. This clonotype was detected many times. Its target is not known. RNA transcripts yielded amplified TCR beta CDR3 regions. The primer set for the first-round RT-PCR of the TCR CDR3 was HTBI. TCRdb redid the calling of the multiplex PCR reads with MiXCR, one entry per CDR3 protein. The sample holds over 450,000 distinct CDR3 sequences, under 15% seen once. Study conclusions and caveats: Among thyroid clonotypes expanded above 0.001, most also appeared in blood.

The V gene is TRBV2, the J gene TRBJ2-2, with D possibly matching TRBD2 (5 bases). Sequenced input: blood. This clonotype was obtained from a young woman with Graves' hyperthyroidism. CDR3 sequence: CASKSLASHTGELFF. The CDR3 bases are TGTGCCAGCAAATCGCTAGCCTCACACACCGGGGAGCTGTTTTTT.